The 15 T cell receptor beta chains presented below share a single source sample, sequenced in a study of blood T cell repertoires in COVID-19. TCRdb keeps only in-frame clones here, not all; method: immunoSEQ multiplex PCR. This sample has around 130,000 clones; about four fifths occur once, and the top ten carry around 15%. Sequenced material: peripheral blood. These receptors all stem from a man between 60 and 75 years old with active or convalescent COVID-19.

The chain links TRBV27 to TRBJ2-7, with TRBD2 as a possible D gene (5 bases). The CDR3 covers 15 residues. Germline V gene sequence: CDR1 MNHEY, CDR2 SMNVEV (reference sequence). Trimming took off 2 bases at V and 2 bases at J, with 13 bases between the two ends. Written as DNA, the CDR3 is TGTGCCAGCAGTTTAAGGGCGGCGACTACCTACGAGCAGTACTTC. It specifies CASSLRAATTYEQYF.

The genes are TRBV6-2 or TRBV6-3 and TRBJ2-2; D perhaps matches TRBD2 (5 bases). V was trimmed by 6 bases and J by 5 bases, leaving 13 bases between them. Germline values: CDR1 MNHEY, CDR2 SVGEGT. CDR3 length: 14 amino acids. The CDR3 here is CASSRRRQTGELFF. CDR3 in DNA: TGTGCCAGCAGCCGCCGGAGGCAGACCGGGGAGCTGTTTTTT.

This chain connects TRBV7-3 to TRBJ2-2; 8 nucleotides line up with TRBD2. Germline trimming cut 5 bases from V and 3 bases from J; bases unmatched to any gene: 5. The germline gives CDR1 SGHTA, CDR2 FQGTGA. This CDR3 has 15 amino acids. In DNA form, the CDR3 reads TGTGCCAGCAGCCCGCGGACTAGCCACACCGGGGAGCTGTTTTTT. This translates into CASSPRTSHTGELFF.

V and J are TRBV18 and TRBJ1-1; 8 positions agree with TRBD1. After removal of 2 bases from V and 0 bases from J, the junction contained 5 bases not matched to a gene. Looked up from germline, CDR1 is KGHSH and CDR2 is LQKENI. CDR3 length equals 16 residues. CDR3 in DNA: TGTGCCAGCTCACCATATACAGGGGGGCTGAACACTGAAGCTTTCTTT. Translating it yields CASSPYTGGLNTEAFF. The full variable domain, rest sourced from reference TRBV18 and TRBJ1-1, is NAGVMQNPRHLVRRRGQEARLRCSPMKGHSHVYWYRQLPEEGLKFMVYLQKENIIDESGMPKERFSAEFPKEGPSILRIQQVVRGDSAAYFCASSPYTGGLNTEAFFGQGTRLTVV.

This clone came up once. DNA for the CDR3: TGTGCCAGCAGCCGCGGGACTGTCAATGAGCAGTTCTTC. It specifies CASSRGTVNEQFF. The rearrangement uses TRBV3-1 (or the pseudogene TRBV3-2) and TRBJ2-1; possible D gene TRBD2, 6 bases. CDR1 is LGHDT, CDR2 YNNKEL, per germline (reference sequence). The germline V and J ends were trimmed by 4 bases and 6 bases, with 10 bases remaining between them. The CDR3 is 13 amino acids.

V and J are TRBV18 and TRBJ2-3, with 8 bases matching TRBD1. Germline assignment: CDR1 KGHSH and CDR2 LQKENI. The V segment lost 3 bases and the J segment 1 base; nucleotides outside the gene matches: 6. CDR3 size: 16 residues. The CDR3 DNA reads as TGTGCCAGCTCACCCTTTGTGGGACAGGGCACAGATACGCAGTATTTT. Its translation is CASSPFVGQGTDTQYF.

The CDR3 here is CASTAGNEQYF. The CDR3 DNA reads TGCGCCAGCACTGCGGGAAACGAGCAGTACTTC. The V call is TRBV10-2, the J call TRBJ2-7; TRBD2 might be the D (6 bases). CDR1 is WSHSY and CDR2 is SAAADI in the germline V gene. Trimming left V 7 bases short and J 5 bases short, with 9 bases between. This CDR3 region has 11 residues.

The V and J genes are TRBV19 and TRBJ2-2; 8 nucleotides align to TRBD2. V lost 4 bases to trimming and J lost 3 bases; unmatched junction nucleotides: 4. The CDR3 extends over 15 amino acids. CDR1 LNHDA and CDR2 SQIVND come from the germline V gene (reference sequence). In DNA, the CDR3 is TGTGCCAGTAGTACCTCTAGCGGGTACACCGGGGAGCTGTTTTTT. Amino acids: CASSTSSGYTGELFF.

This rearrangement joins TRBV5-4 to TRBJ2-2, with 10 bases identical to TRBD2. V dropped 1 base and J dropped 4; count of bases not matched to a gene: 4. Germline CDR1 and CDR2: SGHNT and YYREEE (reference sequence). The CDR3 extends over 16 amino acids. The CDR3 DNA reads TGTGCCAGCAGCTTGCCTAGCGGGAGAGTCACCGGGGAGCTGTTTTTT. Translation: CASSLPSGRVTGELFF.

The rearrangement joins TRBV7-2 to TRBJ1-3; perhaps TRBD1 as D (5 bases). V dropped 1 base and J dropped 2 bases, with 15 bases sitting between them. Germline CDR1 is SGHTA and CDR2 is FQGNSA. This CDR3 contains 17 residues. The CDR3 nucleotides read TGTGCCAGCAGCTTAGGGGGCGGGGGTCTTGCTGGAAACACCATATATTTT. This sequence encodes CASSLGGGGLAGNTIYF.

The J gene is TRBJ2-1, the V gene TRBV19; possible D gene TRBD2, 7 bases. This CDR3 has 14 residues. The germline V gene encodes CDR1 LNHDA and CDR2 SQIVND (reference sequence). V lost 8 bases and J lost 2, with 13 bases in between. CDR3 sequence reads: CASRKGGTYNEQFF. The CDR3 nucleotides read TGTGCCAGTCGAAAGGGGGGGACCTACAATGAGCAGTTCTTC. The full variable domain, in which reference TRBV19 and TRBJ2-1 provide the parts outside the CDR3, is DGGITQSPKYLFRKEGQNVTLSCEQNLNHDAMYWYRQDPGQGLRLIYYSQIVNDFQKGDIAEGYSVSREKKESFPLTVTSAQKNPTAFYLCASRKGGTYNEQFFGPGTRLTVL.

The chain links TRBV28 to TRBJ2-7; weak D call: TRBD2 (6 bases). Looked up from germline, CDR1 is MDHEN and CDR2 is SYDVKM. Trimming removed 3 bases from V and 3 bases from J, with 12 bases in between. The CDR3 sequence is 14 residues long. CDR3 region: CASSLGTLYYEQYF. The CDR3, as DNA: TGTGCCAGCAGTTTGGGGACTTTATACTACGAGCAGTACTTC.

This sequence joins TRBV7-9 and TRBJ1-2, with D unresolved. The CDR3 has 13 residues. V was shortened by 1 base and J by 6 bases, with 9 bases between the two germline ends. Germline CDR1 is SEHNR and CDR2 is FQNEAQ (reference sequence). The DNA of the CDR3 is TGTGCCAGCAGCTTAGGGGGAGGCCATGGCTACACCTTC. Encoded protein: CASSLGGGHGYTF.

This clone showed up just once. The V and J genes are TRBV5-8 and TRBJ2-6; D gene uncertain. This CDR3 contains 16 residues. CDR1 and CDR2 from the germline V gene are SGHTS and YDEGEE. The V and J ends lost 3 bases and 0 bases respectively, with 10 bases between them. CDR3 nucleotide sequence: TGTGCCAGCAGCTCGAGGCCGACCTCTGGGGCCAACGTCCTGACTTTC. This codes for CASSSRPTSGANVLTF.

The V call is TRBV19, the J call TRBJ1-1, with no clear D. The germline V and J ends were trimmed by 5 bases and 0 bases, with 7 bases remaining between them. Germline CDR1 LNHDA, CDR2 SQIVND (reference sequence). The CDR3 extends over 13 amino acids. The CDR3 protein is CASSVSLNTEAFF. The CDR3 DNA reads TGTGCCAGTAGTGTGTCCTTGAACACTGAAGCTTTCTTT.